One TCR beta chain is described in this entry. CDR1 is MNHEY, CDR2 SVGEGT, per germline. J gave up 0 bases and V 2 bases, and 4 bases lay outside the gene matches. The CDR3 extends over 16 amino acids. This specimen comes from a study of blood T cell repertoires in COVID-19. Study in general: Sites across the United States, Italy and Spain contributed samples from acute and convalescent COVID-19. T cells, B-cell-depleted T cells, or PBMCs provided the cDNA or gDNA that served as material.

Authors' data handling: Researchers report that nucleated cell counts were estimated from reference gene primer amplification. The protocol was immunoSEQ multiplex PCR, while the TCRdb copy is restricted to in-frame clones and leaves out a portion. The V and J calls and clone size were taken over from that table, and D and trimming were inferred from the DNA. The table records roughly 28,000 clones, 88% of them present only once. Sequenced input: peripheral blood. J is TRBJ1-3 and V is TRBV6-2 or TRBV6-3, with 7 bases fitting TRBD1. The receptor's source is a woman aged 50 to 60 with active COVID-19. This CDR3 is CASSYGTVRSGNTIYF. CDR3 nucleotides: TGTGCCAGCAGTTACGGGACAGTTCGCTCTGGAAACACCATATATTTT.